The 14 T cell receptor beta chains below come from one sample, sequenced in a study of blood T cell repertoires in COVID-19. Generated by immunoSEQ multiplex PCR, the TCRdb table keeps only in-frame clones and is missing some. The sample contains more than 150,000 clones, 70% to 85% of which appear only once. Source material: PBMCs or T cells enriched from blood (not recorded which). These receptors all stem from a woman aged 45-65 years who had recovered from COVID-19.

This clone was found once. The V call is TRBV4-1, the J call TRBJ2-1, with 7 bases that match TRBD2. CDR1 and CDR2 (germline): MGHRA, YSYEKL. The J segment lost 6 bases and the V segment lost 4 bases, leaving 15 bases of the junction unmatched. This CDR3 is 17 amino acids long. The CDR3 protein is CASSRQGLVLVGNEQFF. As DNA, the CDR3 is TGCGCCAGCAGCCGCCAAGGACTAGTCCTTGTGGGCAATGAGCAGTTCTTC.

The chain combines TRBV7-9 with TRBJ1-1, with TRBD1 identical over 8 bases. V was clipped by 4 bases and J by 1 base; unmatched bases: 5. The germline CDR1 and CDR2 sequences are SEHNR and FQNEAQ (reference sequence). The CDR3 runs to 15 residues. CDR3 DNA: TGTGCCAGCAGCTCAGGGGACAGGCCGAACACTGAAGCTTTCTTT. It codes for CASSSGDRPNTEAFF.

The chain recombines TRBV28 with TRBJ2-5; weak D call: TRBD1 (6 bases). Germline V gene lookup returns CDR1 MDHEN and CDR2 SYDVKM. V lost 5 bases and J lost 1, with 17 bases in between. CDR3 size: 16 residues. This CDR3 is CASSPFLDRLQETQYF. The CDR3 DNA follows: TGTGCCAGCAGTCCATTCTTAGACAGGCTCCAAGAGACCCAGTACTTC.

The CDR3, as DNA: TGTGCCACCGCGTCGGACAGGGGTGGTAATTCACCCCTCCACTTT. Protein product: CATASDRGGNSPLHF. V is TRBV15 and J is TRBJ1-6, with 9 bases lining up with TRBD1. Germline V gives CDR1 LNHNV, CDR2 YYDKDF (reference sequence). The V and J ends lost 8 bases and 6 bases, in that order; junction bases with no gene match: 8. The CDR3 has 15 residues. Using reference TRBV15 and TRBJ1-6 for the parts outside the CDR3, the full variable domain is DAMVIQNPRYQVTQFGKPVTLSCSQTLNHNVMYWYQQKSSQAPKLLFHYYDKDFNNEADTPDNFQSRRPNTSFCFLDIRSPGLGDTAMYLCATASDRGGNSPLHFGNGTRLTVT.

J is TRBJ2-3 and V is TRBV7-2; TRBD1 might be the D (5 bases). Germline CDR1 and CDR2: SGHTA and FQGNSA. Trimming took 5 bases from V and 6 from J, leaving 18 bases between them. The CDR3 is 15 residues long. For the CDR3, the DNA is TGTGCCAGCAGCGGGTGGGGCGTTCCAGAGGATACGCAGTATTTT. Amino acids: CASSGWGVPEDTQYF.

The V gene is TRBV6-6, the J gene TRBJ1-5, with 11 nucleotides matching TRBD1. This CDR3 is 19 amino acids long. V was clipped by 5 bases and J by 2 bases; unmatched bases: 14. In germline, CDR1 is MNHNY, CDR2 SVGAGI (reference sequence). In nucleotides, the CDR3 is TGTGCCAGCAGTAGATTCGGACAGGGGGCGGGGGTTGGCAATCAGCCCCAGCATTTT. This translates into CASSRFGQGAGVGNQPQHF.

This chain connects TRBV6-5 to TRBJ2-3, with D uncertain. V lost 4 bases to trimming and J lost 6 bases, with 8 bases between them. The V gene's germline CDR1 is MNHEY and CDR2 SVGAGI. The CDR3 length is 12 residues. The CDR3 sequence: CASSLYADTQYF. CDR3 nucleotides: TGTGCCAGCAGTTTATACGCGGATACGCAGTATTTT.

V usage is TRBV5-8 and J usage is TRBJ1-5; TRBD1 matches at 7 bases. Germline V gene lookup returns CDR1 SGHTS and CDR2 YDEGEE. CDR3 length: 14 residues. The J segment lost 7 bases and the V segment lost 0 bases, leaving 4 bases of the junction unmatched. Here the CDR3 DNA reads TGTGCCAGCAGCTTGGAGGGGGCAAGACAGCCCCAGCATTTT. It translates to CASSLEGARQPQHF.

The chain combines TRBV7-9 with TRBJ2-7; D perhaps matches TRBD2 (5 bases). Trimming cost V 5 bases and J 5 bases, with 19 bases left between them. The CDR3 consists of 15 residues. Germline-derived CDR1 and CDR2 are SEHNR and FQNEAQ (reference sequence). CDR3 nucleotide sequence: TGTGCCAGCAGCCCAGCCGGTCGGGGTATCGACGAGCAGTACTTC. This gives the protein CASSPAGRGIDEQYF.

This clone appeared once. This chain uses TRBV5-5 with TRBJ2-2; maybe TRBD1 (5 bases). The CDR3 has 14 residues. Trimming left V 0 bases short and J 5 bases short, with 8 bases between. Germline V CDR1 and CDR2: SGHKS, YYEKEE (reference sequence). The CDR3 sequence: CASSLAGLTGELFF. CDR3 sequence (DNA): TGTGCCAGCAGCTTGGCAGGGTTAACCGGGGAGCTGTTTTTT.

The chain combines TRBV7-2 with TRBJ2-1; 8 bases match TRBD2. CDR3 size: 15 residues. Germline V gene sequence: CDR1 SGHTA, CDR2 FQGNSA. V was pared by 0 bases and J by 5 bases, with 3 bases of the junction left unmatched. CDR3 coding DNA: TGTGCCAGCAGCTTAGCCGGACTAGCCCACAATGAGCAGTTCTTC. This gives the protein CASSLAGLAHNEQFF.

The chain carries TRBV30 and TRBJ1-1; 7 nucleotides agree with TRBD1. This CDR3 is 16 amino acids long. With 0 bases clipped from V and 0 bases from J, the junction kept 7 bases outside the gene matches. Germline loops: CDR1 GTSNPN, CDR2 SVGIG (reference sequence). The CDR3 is CAWSVQQGPMNTEAFF. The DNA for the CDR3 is TGTGCCTGGAGTGTACAACAGGGGCCAATGAACACTGAAGCTTTCTTT.

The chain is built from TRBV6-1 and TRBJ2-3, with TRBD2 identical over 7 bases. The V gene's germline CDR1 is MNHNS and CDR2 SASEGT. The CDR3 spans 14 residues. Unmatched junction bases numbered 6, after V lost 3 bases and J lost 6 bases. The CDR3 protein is CASSDRAGVDTQYF. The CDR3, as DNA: TGTGCCAGCAGTGACCGCGCGGGAGTGGATACGCAGTATTTT.

The CDR3 is CASRTGQGPGNTIYF. Here the CDR3 DNA reads TGCGCCAGCAGGACTGGACAGGGTCCTGGAAACACCATATATTTT. The rearrangement links TRBV5-1 to TRBJ1-3; TRBD1 agrees at 8 bases. Germline V CDR1 and CDR2: SGHRS, YFSETQ. The CDR3 consists of 15 residues. V gave up 5 bases and J gave up 2 bases; unmatched junction bases: 6.